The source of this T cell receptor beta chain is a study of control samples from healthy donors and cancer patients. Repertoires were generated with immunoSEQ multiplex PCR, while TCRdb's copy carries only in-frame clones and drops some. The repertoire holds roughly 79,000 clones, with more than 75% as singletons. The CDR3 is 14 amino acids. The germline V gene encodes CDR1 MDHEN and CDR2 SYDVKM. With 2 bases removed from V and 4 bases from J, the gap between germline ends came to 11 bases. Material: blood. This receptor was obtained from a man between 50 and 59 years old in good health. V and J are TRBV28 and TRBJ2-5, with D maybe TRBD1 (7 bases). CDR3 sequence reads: CASSLRQGGETQYF. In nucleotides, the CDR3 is TGTGCCAGCAGTTTACGCCAGGGGGGAGAGACCCAGTACTTC. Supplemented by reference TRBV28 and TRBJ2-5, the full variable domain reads DVKVTQSSRYLVKRTGEKVFLECVQDMDHENMFWYRQDPGLGLRLIYFSYDVKMKEKGDIPEGYSVSREKKERFSLILESASTNQTSMYLCASSLRQGGETQYFGPGTRLLVL.